This record covers a single T cell receptor (beta chain). The entry originates in a study of control samples from healthy donors and cancer patients. The germline V gene encodes CDR1 SGHKS and CDR2 YYEKEE (reference sequence). J gave up 4 bases and V 4 bases, and 5 bases lay outside the gene matches. The CDR3 contains 15 residues. The data were produced by immunoSEQ multiplex PCR, yet TCRdb's version contains in-frame clones alone and is incomplete. The sample carries approximately 44,000 clones, roughly three quarters recorded once. This TCR derives from a male donor with melanoma. The specimen was formalin-fixed, paraffin-embedded tissue. The V gene is TRBV5-5, the J gene TRBJ2-3; 11 bases match TRBD1. The CDR3 DNA reads as TGTGCCAGCAGCCTGGACAGGGGGCTGGCAGATACGCAGTATTTT. This translates into CASSLDRGLADTQYF.